The T cell receptor beta chain described here comes from a study of cytomegalovirus exposure and HLA in healthy donors. Broader study findings: Association of a missense DCLRE1C variant with TCR beta V- and J-gene trimming was reported in a later analysis. Later findings reportedly placed an Asian-associated ancestry cluster below the approximately 670-donor mean for N-insertions. The investigators catalogued some 160 TCR beta chains as cytomegalovirus-associated.

The CDR3 loop spans 16 amino acids. The V gene end was trimmed by 6 bases and the J gene end by 2 bases; junction bases not matched to a gene: 9. Germline V gene lookup returns CDR1 SGHAT and CDR2 FQNNGV. Details on this clone: Its antigen is as yet unknown.

PCR was performed using 60 Vbeta and 13 Jbeta primers. Sequencing was performed with immunoSEQ multiplex PCR; in TCRdb, only in-frame clones are kept and a portion is missing. The sample consists of fewer than 200,000 clones, about 80% of them appearing once. This rearrangement joins TRBV11-2 to TRBJ2-3, with 9 positions matching TRBD2. This sequence was found in a man in his forties or fifties in good health and CMV-seropositive. The sequencing sample was made of PBMCs. The CDR3 coding sequence is TGTGCCAGCAGTTCCCTAGCGGGGATCTCCACAGATACGCAGTATTTT. Its protein is CASSSLAGISTDTQYF.